These 22 T cell receptor beta chains were all obtained from the same sample, sequenced in a study of T cell changes during pregnancy in multiple sclerosis. Generated by immunoSEQ multiplex PCR, the TCRdb table keeps only in-frame clones and is missing some. The sample has around 30,000 clones; just over 90% are singletons. The starting material was CD8+ T cells from peripheral blood mononuclear cells, obtained in the second trimester of pregnancy. These receptors all stem from a female donor with multiple sclerosis, enrolled in a pregnancy study.

The chain joins TRBV7-6 to TRBJ2-1; 14 bases agree with TRBD2. The length of the CDR3 is 20 residues. The J segment lost 1 base and the V segment lost 5 bases, leaving 13 bases of the junction unmatched. Germline CDR1 reads SGHVS; CDR2 reads FNYEAQ. The DNA for the CDR3 is TGTGCCAGCAGCGACTGGACTAGCGGGAGGAATAGTATTTCCTACAATGAGCAGTTCTTC. Protein: CASSDWTSGRNSISYNEQFF.

The chain joins TRBV5-5 to TRBJ2-7, with D uncertain. The CDR3 is made up of 13 amino acids. V shed 4 bases and J shed 0 bases, with 8 bases lying between them. Germline V gives CDR1 SGHKS, CDR2 YYEKEE (reference sequence). CDR3 in DNA: TGTGCCAGCAGCGATACCGGCTCCTACGAGCAGTACTTC. Its protein is CASSDTGSYEQYF. The entire variable domain, with the rest obtained from reference TRBV5-5 and TRBJ2-7, is as follows: DAGVTQSPTHLIKTRGQQVTLRCSPISGHKSVSWYQQVLGQGPQFIFQYYEKEERGRGNFPDRFSARQFPNYSSELNVNALLLGDSALYLCASSDTGSYEQYFGPGTRLTVT.

The gene calls are TRBV5-1 and TRBJ2-7; 7 nucleotides align to TRBD1. V was clipped by 4 bases and J by 5 bases; unmatched bases: 12. This CDR3 has 15 amino acids. The V gene's germline CDR1 is SGHRS and CDR2 YFSETQ. The CDR3 protein is CASSVRQGLSHEQYF. DNA for the CDR3: TGCGCCAGCAGCGTTCGACAGGGTCTTTCCCACGAGCAGTACTTC.

The V call is TRBV5-6, the J call TRBJ2-3, with 11 bases aligning to TRBD2. V was clipped by 0 bases and J by 2 bases; unmatched bases: 5. The CDR3 is made up of 17 amino acids. CDR1 SGHDT and CDR2 YYEEEE come from the germline V gene. The CDR3 spells CASSLAGLAGFTDTQYF. The CDR3 DNA reads TGTGCCAGCAGCTTGGCTGGACTAGCGGGTTTCACAGATACGCAGTATTTT. Supplemented by reference TRBV5-6 and TRBJ2-3, the full variable domain reads DAGVTQSPTHLIKTRGQQVTLRCSPKSGHDTVSWYQQALGQGPQFIFQYYEEEERQRGNFPDRFSGHQFPNYSSELNVNALLLGDSALYLCASSLAGLAGFTDTQYFGPGTRLTVL.

A remark on this clone: The limits of the CDR3 on the DNA are not certain, so only TCRdb's listed CDR3 is given. The chain links TRBV6-4 to TRBJ1-2; the tabulated D call, TRBD1, remains unverified against the DNA. The CDR3 numbers 15 amino acids, ends counted. Germline values: CDR1 MRHNA, CDR2 SNTAGT. The CDR3 is CASSTSEGLSNSYTF.

The gene calls are TRBV13 and TRBJ2-7, with 11 bases identical to TRBD1. This CDR3 contains 15 residues. Germline trimming cut 3 bases from V and 2 bases from J; bases unmatched to any gene: 3. Germline V gene data show CDR1 as PRHDT and CDR2 as FYEKMQ (reference sequence). CDR3 nucleotide sequence: TGTGCCAGCAGCTTCCCGGGACAGGGGGCCTACGAGCAGTACTTC. This encodes CASSFPGQGAYEQYF.

The chain joins TRBV7-6 to TRBJ1-1, with 7 bases identical to TRBD1. CDR1 and CDR2 from the germline V gene are SGHVS and FNYEAQ. The V gene end was trimmed by 0 bases and the J gene end by 4 bases; junction bases not matched to a gene: 11. The length of the CDR3 is 17 residues. CDR3: CASSLATRGGGGTEAFF. The CDR3 nucleotides read TGTGCCAGCAGCTTAGCGACTAGAGGGGGCGGAGGCACTGAAGCTTTCTTT.

This chain connects TRBV6-5 to TRBJ2-7; D is perhaps TRBD2 (6 bases). CDR1 and CDR2 from the germline V gene are MNHEY and SVGAGI. V shed 4 bases and J shed 2 bases, with 15 bases lying between them. The CDR3 runs 15 residues. The CDR3 protein is CASSFPSGGTYEQYF. The CDR3 bases are TGTGCCAGCAGTTTTCCCTCGGGCGGGACCTACGAGCAGTACTTC.

The CDR3 is CASSNNGQGAVEQYF. For the CDR3, the DNA is TGTGCCAGCAGTAACAATGGACAGGGGGCGGTCGAGCAGTACTTC. The chain uses TRBV27 and TRBJ2-7; 11 nucleotides match TRBD1. CDR1 is MNHEY and CDR2 is SMNVEV in the germline V gene (reference sequence). V shed 5 bases and J 6 bases; nucleotides not matched to a gene: 9. The CDR3 runs to 15 residues.

This sequence joins TRBV4-1 and TRBJ2-7; D gene uncertain. The CDR3 totals 16 residues. Germline CDR1 reads MGHRA; CDR2 reads YSYEKL. The V and J ends lost 0 bases and 0 bases respectively, with 12 bases between them. For the CDR3, the DNA is TGCGCCAGCAGCCAAGATCGCTTCCTTAGCTCCTACGAGCAGTACTTC. Translating gives CASSQDRFLSSYEQYF.

V usage is TRBV5-1 and J usage is TRBJ1-1; 8 positions match TRBD1. The junction had 11 bases not matched to a gene; V was cut back by 2 bases and J by 2 bases. The length of the CDR3 is 17 residues. Germline loops: CDR1 SGHRS, CDR2 YFSETQ. The DNA for the CDR3 is TGCGCCAGCAGCTTAAGACCGACAGGGGTCGGCAACACTGAAGCTTTCTTT. Protein product: CASSLRPTGVGNTEAFF.

The gene calls are TRBV5-4 and TRBJ1-2; maybe TRBD1 (6 bases). V lost 5 bases and J lost 0, with 11 bases in between. Germline V gene lookup returns CDR1 SGHNT and CDR2 YYREEE (reference sequence). The CDR3 totals 14 residues. The CDR3 sequence: CASRDSQTNYGYTF. CDR3 nucleotides: TGTGCCAGCAGGGACAGTCAGACTAACTATGGCTACACCTTC.

The rearrangement joins TRBV27 to TRBJ2-2; 8 positions agree with TRBD1. The length of the CDR3 is 16 residues. The V and J ends lost 7 bases and 2 bases, in that order; junction bases with no gene match: 9. Germline V gene lookup returns CDR1 MNHEY and CDR2 SMNVEV (reference sequence). Here the CDR3 DNA reads TGTGCCAGCACCCCAGTGGACAGGGTTAACACCGGGGAGCTGTTTTTT. Residues: CASTPVDRVNTGELFF.

The gene calls are TRBV6-5 and TRBJ2-3; 9 positions agree with TRBD2. V lost 4 bases, J lost 0 bases, and 5 bases stayed unmatched. The CDR3 contains 16 residues. The V gene's germline CDR1 is MNHEY and CDR2 SVGAGI. The CDR3 DNA sequence: TGTGCCAGCAGTTTCGGACTAGCGAGTAGCACAGATACGCAGTATTTT. Amino acids: CASSFGLASSTDTQYF.

The V gene is TRBV5-1, the J gene TRBJ2-7; D is possibly TRBD2 (7 bases). The germline V gene encodes CDR1 SGHRS and CDR2 YFSETQ. The length of the CDR3 is 16 residues. Trimming removed 1 base at V and 3 bases at J, with 17 bases between. The CDR3 sequence: CASSLSSEGGGYEQYF. CDR3 DNA: TGCGCCAGCAGCTTGTCATCGGAGGGAGGGGGCTACGAGCAGTACTTC.

The rearrangement joins TRBV10-3 to TRBJ2-5; D is possibly TRBD1 (5 bases). This CDR3 comprises 15 residues. The V gene's germline CDR1 is ENHRY and CDR2 SYGVKD. Trimming shortened V by 2 bases and J by 5 bases, and 15 bases separated the two germline ends. The DNA for the CDR3 is TGTGCCATCAGTGAGAAACAGGACCCCCAGGAGACCCAGTACTTC. This encodes CAISEKQDPQETQYF.

This clone was counted a single time. The chain combines TRBV10-3 with TRBJ1-1, with a tentative D call TRBD1 (6 bases). Germline CDR1 ENHRY, CDR2 SYGVKD. Trimming removed 7 bases from V and 3 bases from J, with 6 bases in between. The CDR3 spans 11 residues. The CDR3: CAIKGDTEAFF. The CDR3 bases are TGTGCCATCAAGGGGGACACTGAAGCTTTCTTT.

This chain connects TRBV4-1 to TRBJ2-5; the match to TRBD2 covers 7 bases. The CDR3 consists of 17 residues. Trimming at V came to 0 bases and at J to 0 bases, leaving 7 bases not matched to a gene. Germline V gives CDR1 MGHRA, CDR2 YSYEKL. CDR3 in DNA: TGCGCCAGCAGCCAAGATGTGCTAGCGGAGTACCAAGAGACCCAGTACTTC. Protein product: CASSQDVLAEYQETQYF.

The V gene is TRBV4-3, the J gene TRBJ2-2; 9 bases fit TRBD2. The CDR3 has 16 residues. Trimming cost V 3 bases and J 1 base; bases outside gene matches: 3. Germline values: CDR1 LGHNA, CDR2 YSLEER. Here the CDR3 DNA reads TGCGCCAGCAGCCACGGGACTAGCTGGAACACCGGGGAGCTGTTTTTT. As protein: CASSHGTSWNTGELFF.

The chain recombines TRBV4-1 with TRBJ2-7; 7 nucleotides line up with TRBD2. Trimming cost V 8 bases and J 4 bases; bases outside gene matches: 2. Germline V gene sequence: CDR1 MGHRA, CDR2 YSYEKL. This CDR3 is 11 amino acids long. This chain's CDR3 is CASFGGYEQYF. As DNA, the CDR3 is TGCGCCAGCTTCGGGGGGTACGAGCAGTACTTC.

The chain uses TRBV28 and TRBJ2-7; 7 bases agree with TRBD2. The CDR3 runs to 14 residues. Trimming took 4 bases from V and 2 from J; bases not matched to a gene: 5. Germline V CDR1 and CDR2: MDHEN, SYDVKM. DNA for the CDR3: TGTGCCAGCAGTTATCCGGGACTAACCTACGAGCAGTACTTC. It codes for CASSYPGLTYEQYF.

The V and J genes are TRBV11-2 and TRBJ1-2, with 7 bases fitting TRBD1. Trimming took 5 bases from V and 8 from J; bases not matched to a gene: 17. This CDR3 has 16 residues. Per the germline V gene, CDR1 is SGHAT and CDR2 is FQNNGV. CDR3 in DNA: TGTGCCAGCAGCAGCTTACAGGGGCCCTTGAGGGAGGGCTACACCTTC. It is translated as CASSSLQGPLREGYTF.